This T cell receptor beta chain was sequenced in a study of tumour-infiltrating T cells in Burkitt lymphoma. Study information: The Burkitt lymphoma cohort spanned all epidemiological subtypes.

The germline V and J ends were trimmed by 7 bases and 12 bases, with 18 bases remaining between them. Germline assignment: CDR1 SEHNR and CDR2 FQNEAQ (reference sequence). This CDR3 contains 13 residues. Turning to this clone: Its antigen is not known.

Study-wide findings and caveats: Many Burkitt lymphoma patients shared several public clonotypes.

Repertoires were generated with immunoSEQ multiplex PCR, while TCRdb's copy carries only in-frame clones and drops some. The repertoire has around 1,300 clones, more than 96% of them found once; the top ten carry about 1.3%. This sequence was found in a human donor with Burkitt lymphoma. The sample comprised tumor tissue. This sequence joins TRBV7-9 and TRBJ1-4; possible D gene TRBD1, 5 bases. The CDR3 loop is CASTPSLGGELFF. The CDR3 nucleotides read TGTGCCAGCACCCCAAGTTTGGGGGGAGAACTGTTTTTT.